This TCR beta chain came from a study of cytomegalovirus exposure and HLA in healthy donors. V lost 5 bases to trimming and J lost 5 bases, with 23 bases between them. The CDR3 contains 17 residues. Germline loops: CDR1 MNHGY, CDR2 SVAAGI. Both 60 Vbeta primers and 13 Jbeta primers went into the PCR. Using immunoSEQ multiplex PCR, the repertoire was profiled, and TCRdb retains in-frame clones only, with some absent. Here the sample spans under 200,000 clones, over 70% being singletons. Turning to this clone: Its antigen is not known.

Overall study findings and caveats: Many donors shared some public TCRs, even though most TCR sequences were rare.

This receptor was obtained from a woman between 25 and 40 years old in good health and CMV-seronegative. Source material: PBMCs. The V and J genes are TRBV6-9 and TRBJ2-3, with D possibly matching TRBD1 (6 bases). The CDR3 is CASSPRTAQRPKDTQYF. The CDR3 region has the DNA TGTGCCAGCAGTCCCAGGACAGCCCAAAGGCCCAAAGATACGCAGTATTTT.